Listed below are T cell receptor beta chains from one sample, sequenced in a study of technical replicates of blood from a few donors. The protocol was immunoSEQ multiplex PCR, while the TCRdb copy is restricted to in-frame clones and leaves out a portion. This table has tens of thousands of clones, just under 95% appearing once. Sequencing was done on a sample of T cells isolated from PBMCs. These receptors were collected from a human donor in good health. Both conserved end residues are part of each CDR3. A D gene is named only where the DNA matches it firmly.

d_gene,j_gene,v_gene,CDR3nt,CDR3aa
.,TRBJ1-5,TRBV6-1,TGTGCCAGCAGTGACGTATCTGTTAATCAGCCCCAGCATTTT,CASSDVSVNQPQHF
.,TRBJ2-7,TRBV11-2,TGTGCCAGCAGCCTAGCTCGGACTGAAGCCTACGAGCAGTACTTC,CASSLARTEAYEQYF
TRBD2,TRBJ2-7,TRBV7-3,TGTGCCAGCAGCTTAACGGGCGGGGGGACTCTTACCTACGAGCAGTACTTC,CASSLTGGGTLTYEQYF
TRBD1,TRBJ2-7,TRBV10-3,TGTGCCATAACGGGACAGGTAGGACCATCCGAGCAGTACTTC,CAITGQVGPSEQYF
TRBD1,TRBJ1-3,TRBV5-1,TGCGCCAGCAGCCGGGGACAGAGTGACACCATATATTTT,CASSRGQSDTIYF
.,TRBJ2-4,TRBV6-1,TGTGCCAGCAGAGCCGACAGGAAAAACATTCAGTACTTC,CASRADRKNIQYF
TRBD2,TRBJ2-1,TRBV7-9,TGTGCCAGCAGCTTAAGAGGTAGCGGGGGGGGGAATGAGCAGTTCTTC,CASSLRGSGGGNEQFF
.,TRBJ1-5,TRBV6-1,TGTGCCAGCAGCGTTATATTGGGCGACCAGCCCCAGCATTTT,CASSVILGDQPQHF
.,TRBJ1-1,TRBV29-1,TGCAGCGTTGCCCCGGGACACAACACTGAAGCTTTCTTT,CSVAPGHNTEAFF
.,TRBJ1-2,TRBV9,TGTGCCAGCAGCAGGTCACGCGGGCAAAGGGGAGGGGGTAACTATGGCTACACCTTC,CASSRSRGQRGGGNYGYTF
TRBD1,TRBJ2-2,TRBV6-6,TGTGCCACCGGATACAGGGGGAGCACCGGGGAGCTGTTTTTT,CATGYRGSTGELFF
.,TRBJ1-1,TRBV2,TGTGCCAGCAGTCGAAACGGGGGAAACACTGAAGCTTTCTTT,CASSRNGGNTEAFF
.,TRBJ1-1,TRBV6-5,TGTGCCAGCAGCCCCCTCTCGGGGGGCCACACTGAAGCTTTCTTT,CASSPLSGGHTEAFF
.,TRBJ1-2,TRBV29-1,TGCAGCGTTGGGTGGGGGGACTATGGCTACACCTTC,CSVGWGDYGYTF
.,TRBJ2-2,TRBV6-5,TGTGCCAGCAGTGCGTTCGTGGGCGGGGCCGGGGAGCTGTTTTTT,CASSAFVGGAGELFF
TRBD2,TRBJ2-7,TRBV15,TGTGCCACCAGCAGGGGGGGGGACGGGCCCTACGAGCAGTACTTC,CATSRGGDGPYEQYF
.,TRBJ1-2,TRBV28,TGTGCCAGCTTCGACAGAATCTATGGCTACACCTTC,CASFDRIYGYTF
.,TRBJ2-2,TRBV7-3,TGTGCCAGTCAAAGGGCGGGGGCCACCGGGGAGCTGTTTTTT,CASQRAGATGELFF
.,TRBJ1-2,TRBV5-8,TGTGCCAGCAGCACAACTAATAGCGGCTACACCTTC,CASSTTNSGYTF
.,TRBJ2-1,TRBV14,TGTGCCAGCAGCCCCTTGGGGGCGTACAATGAGCAGTTCTTC,CASSPLGAYNEQFF